This T cell receptor (beta chain) was sequenced in a study of blood T cell repertoires in COVID-19. Study as a whole: In each case, the material was cDNA or gDNA derived from T cells, B-cell-depleted T cells, or PBMCs.

V was trimmed by 0 bases and J by 4 bases, leaving 6 bases between them. CDR1 MNHEY and CDR2 SVGAGI come from the germline V gene. CDR3 length: 13 amino acids. Per the original data handling: Reference gene primer amplification gave nucleated cell count estimates. TCRdb's table, derived via immunoSEQ multiplex PCR, lists solely in-frame clones and lacks some. The DNA was the basis for D and trimming; V, J and clone size are from that table. The sample records over 130,000 clones, approximately 80% being singletons. The sample comprised peripheral blood. The clonotype comes from a man aged 45-65 years with acute or convalescent COVID-19. J is TRBJ1-2 and V is TRBV6-5; D is undetermined. CDR3 coding DNA: TGTGCCAGCAGTTACTCGCCGGGCTATGGCTACACCTTC. This encodes CASSYSPGYGYTF.